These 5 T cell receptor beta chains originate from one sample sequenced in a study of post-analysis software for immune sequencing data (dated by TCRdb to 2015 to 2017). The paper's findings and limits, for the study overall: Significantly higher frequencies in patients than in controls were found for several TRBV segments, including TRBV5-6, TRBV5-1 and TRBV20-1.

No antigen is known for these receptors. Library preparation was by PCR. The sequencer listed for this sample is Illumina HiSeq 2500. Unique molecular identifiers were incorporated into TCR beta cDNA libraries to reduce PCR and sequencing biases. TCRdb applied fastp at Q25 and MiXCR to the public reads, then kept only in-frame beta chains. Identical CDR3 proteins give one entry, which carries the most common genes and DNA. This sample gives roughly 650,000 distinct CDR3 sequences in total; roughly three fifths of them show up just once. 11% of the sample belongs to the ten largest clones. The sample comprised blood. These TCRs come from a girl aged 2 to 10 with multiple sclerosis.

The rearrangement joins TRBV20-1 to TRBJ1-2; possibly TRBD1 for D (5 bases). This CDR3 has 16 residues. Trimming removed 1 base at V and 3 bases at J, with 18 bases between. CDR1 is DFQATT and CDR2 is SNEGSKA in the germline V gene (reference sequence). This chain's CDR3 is CSARGLGVKEDYGYTF. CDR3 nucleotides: TGCAGTGCTAGAGGGTTAGGGGTCAAGGAAGACTATGGCTACACCTTC.

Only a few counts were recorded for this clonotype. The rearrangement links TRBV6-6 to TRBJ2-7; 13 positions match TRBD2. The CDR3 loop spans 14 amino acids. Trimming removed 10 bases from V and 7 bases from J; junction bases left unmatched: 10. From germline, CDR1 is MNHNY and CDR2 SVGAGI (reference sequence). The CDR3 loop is CATGTSGTRGEQYF. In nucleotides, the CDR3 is TGTGCCACCGGGACTAGCGGGACTCGGGGGGAGCAGTACTTC.

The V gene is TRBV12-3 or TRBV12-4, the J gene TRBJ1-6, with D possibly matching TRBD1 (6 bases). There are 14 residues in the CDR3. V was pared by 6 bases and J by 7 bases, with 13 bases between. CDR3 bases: TGTGCCAGCAGGCCCAGGGGCGGAAATTCACCCCTCCACTTT. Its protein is CASRPRGGNSPLHF.

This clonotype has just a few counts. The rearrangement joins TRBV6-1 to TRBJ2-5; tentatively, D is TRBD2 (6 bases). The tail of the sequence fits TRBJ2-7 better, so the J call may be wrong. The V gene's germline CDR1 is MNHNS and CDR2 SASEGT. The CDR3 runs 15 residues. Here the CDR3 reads CASSINGGAPREQYF. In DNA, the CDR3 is TGTGCCAGCAGTATTAACGGGGGTGCTCCACGCGAGCAGTACTTC.

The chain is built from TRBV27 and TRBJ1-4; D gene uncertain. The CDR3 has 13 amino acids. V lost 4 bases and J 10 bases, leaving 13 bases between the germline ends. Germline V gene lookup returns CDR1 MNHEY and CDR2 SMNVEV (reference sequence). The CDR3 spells CASSSEWEGKLFF. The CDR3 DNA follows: TGTGCCAGCAGTTCCGAATGGGAGGGAAAACTGTTTTTT.